This is a list of T cell receptor beta chains from one sample in a study of regulatory T cells in long-lasting Graves disease. MiXCR was run by TCRdb on the multiplex PCR reads, yielding one entry per CDR3 protein. The table includes a few hundred thousand distinct CDR3 sequences, 15% to 20% detected once. This same sample was also taken into another study, of T cells in Graves' hyperthyroidism and ophthalmopathy.

The sample in question was peripheral blood mononuclear cells (PBMCs), obtained at new diagnosis, from a patient treated with antithyroid drugs. The receptors here all came from a woman between 18 and 29 years old with Graves disease. The CDR3 runs from the conserved cysteine through the conserved F or W. A D gene is named only where the DNA matches it firmly. Clone size is not always given. Where it is, it says once, few, many or a class for expanded clones.

clone_size: many
d_call: .
cdr3_length: 17
j_call: TRBJ2-4
v_call: TRBV2
cdr3_aa: CASSVRGRGLAKNIQYF
cdr3_nt: TGTGCCAGCAGTGTTCGGGGCAGAGGACTAGCCAAAAACATTCAGTACTTC

clone_size: many
d_call: .
cdr3_length: 13
j_call: TRBJ2-7
v_call: TRBV10-3
cdr3_aa: CAIRGRVNDEQYF
cdr3_nt: TGTGCCATCAGGGGCAGGGTTAATGACGAGCAGTACTTC

clone_size: many
d_call: TRBD2
cdr3_length: 13
j_call: TRBJ2-1
v_call: TRBV20-1
cdr3_aa: CSARDSGDNEQFF
cdr3_nt: TGCAGTGCTAGAGATAGCGGGGACAATGAGCAGTTCTTC

clone_size: many
d_call: .
cdr3_length: 12
j_call: TRBJ1-1
v_call: TRBV30
cdr3_aa: CASHTEDTEAFF
cdr3_nt: TGTGCCTCTCACACAGAGGACACTGAAGCTTTCTTT

clone_size: many
d_call: .
cdr3_length: 15
j_call: TRBJ2-7
v_call: TRBV20-1
cdr3_aa: CSARDLGRDAYEQYF
cdr3_nt: TGCAGTGCTAGAGATCTGGGACGGGACGCCTACGAGCAGTACTTC

clone_size: once
d_call: TRBD1
cdr3_length: 16
j_call: TRBJ2-7
v_call: TRBV5-8
cdr3_aa: CASTSGPGQGDYEQYF
cdr3_nt: TGTGCCAGCACATCTGGACCGGGACAGGGGGACTACGAGCAGTACTTC

clone_size: many
d_call: TRBD2
cdr3_length: 19
j_call: TRBJ2-7
v_call: TRBV7-2
cdr3_aa: CASSLVGVAGASSSYEQYF
cdr3_nt: TGTGCCAGCAGCTTAGTTGGGGTAGCGGGGGCCTCGAGCTCCTACGAGCAGTACTTC

clone_size: .
d_call: .
cdr3_length: 16
j_call: TRBJ1-3
v_call: TRBV30
cdr3_aa: CAWSVPGGRAGNTIYF
cdr3_nt: TGTGCCTGGAGTGTACCAGGAGGGAGGGCTGGAAACACCATATATTTT

clone_size: many
d_call: TRBD1
cdr3_length: 17
j_call: TRBJ1-5
v_call: TRBV28
cdr3_aa: CASSLPPIQGAGEPQHF
cdr3_nt: TGTGCCAGCAGTTTACCACCCATACAGGGGGCAGGGGAGCCCCAGCATTTT

clone_size: .
d_call: .
cdr3_length: 14
j_call: TRBJ2-1
v_call: TRBV20-1
cdr3_aa: CSATRGAGTNEQFF
cdr3_nt: TGCAGTGCTACTAGGGGAGCCGGGACCAATGAGCAGTTCTTC

clone_size: many
d_call: TRBD2
cdr3_length: 20
j_call: TRBJ2-3
v_call: TRBV2
cdr3_aa: CASSGRLAGVRPRSTDTQYF
cdr3_nt: TGTGCCAGCAGTGGCAGACTAGCGGGAGTAAGACCGCGGAGCACAGATACGCAGTATTTT

clone_size: many
d_call: .
cdr3_length: 15
j_call: TRBJ2-4
v_call: TRBV5-1
cdr3_aa: CASRPELRAKNIQYF
cdr3_nt: TGCGCCAGCAGACCGGAGCTACGAGCCAAAAACATTCAGTACTTC

clone_size: many
d_call: TRBD1
cdr3_length: 15
j_call: TRBJ1-2
v_call: TRBV6-2/TRBV6-3
cdr3_aa: CASRGTGAERGGYTF
cdr3_nt: TGTGCCAGCAGAGGGACAGGGGCCGAAAGAGGGGGCTACACCTTC

clone_size: few
d_call: .
cdr3_length: 14
j_call: TRBJ2-1
v_call: TRBV2
cdr3_aa: CASKVGPTHNEQFF
cdr3_nt: TGTGCCAGCAAGGTTGGGCCCACACACAATGAGCAGTTCTTC

clone_size: many
d_call: TRBD2
cdr3_length: 14
j_call: TRBJ2-1
v_call: TRBV6-1
cdr3_aa: CASRGSGIDNEQFF
cdr3_nt: TGTGCCAGCAGAGGGAGCGGGATCGACAATGAGCAGTTCTTC

clone_size: many
d_call: .
cdr3_length: 13
j_call: TRBJ1-5
v_call: TRBV28
cdr3_aa: CASLDRGGQPQHF
cdr3_nt: TGTGCCAGCCTAGATCGGGGGGGCCAGCCCCAGCATTTT

clone_size: .
d_call: .
cdr3_length: 12
j_call: TRBJ1-5
v_call: TRBV19
cdr3_aa: CASSWGDQPQHF
cdr3_nt: TGTGCCAGTAGCTGGGGGGATCAGCCCCAGCATTTT

clone_size: few
d_call: TRBD1
cdr3_length: 14
j_call: TRBJ2-7
v_call: TRBV30
cdr3_aa: CAWSGGQGAYEQYF
cdr3_nt: TGTGCCTGGAGTGGGGGACAGGGAGCCTACGAGCAGTACTTC

clone_size: many
d_call: .
cdr3_length: 13
j_call: TRBJ1-5
v_call: TRBV20-1
cdr3_aa: CSANAGVSQPQHF
cdr3_nt: TGCAGTGCTAACGCGGGGGTTAGCCAGCCCCAGCATTTT

clone_size: many
d_call: .
cdr3_length: 13
j_call: TRBJ2-7
v_call: TRBV10-3
cdr3_aa: CAISLARLHEQYF
cdr3_nt: TGTGCCATCAGCCTAGCGCGGCTCCACGAGCAGTACTTC

clone_size: few
d_call: .
cdr3_length: 14
j_call: TRBJ1-4
v_call: TRBV9
cdr3_aa: CASSPRDTNEKLFF
cdr3_nt: TGTGCCAGCAGCCCTCGGGACACTAATGAAAAACTGTTTTTT

clone_size: many
d_call: .
cdr3_length: 13
j_call: TRBJ2-7
v_call: TRBV5-1
cdr3_aa: CASSKGSYYEQYF
cdr3_nt: TGCGCCAGCAGCAAGGGGAGCTACTACGAGCAGTACTTC

clone_size: .
d_call: TRBD1
cdr3_length: 14
j_call: TRBJ1-1
v_call: TRBV19
cdr3_aa: CASSPRTGGAEAFF
cdr3_nt: TGTGCCAGTAGTCCCCGCACAGGGGGCGCTGAAGCTTTCTTT

clone_size: few
d_call: TRBD1
cdr3_length: 15
j_call: TRBJ2-2
v_call: TRBV7-3
cdr3_aa: CASSSKWGQDGELFF
cdr3_nt: TGTGCCAGCAGCTCAAAGTGGGGACAGGACGGGGAGCTGTTTTTT

clone_size: .
d_call: .
cdr3_length: 14
j_call: TRBJ1-4
v_call: TRBV6-1
cdr3_aa: CASGGVLENEKLFF
cdr3_nt: TGTGCCAGCGGAGGGGTTCTGGAGAATGAAAAACTGTTTTTT

clone_size: few
d_call: TRBD2
cdr3_length: 16
j_call: TRBJ2-1
v_call: TRBV29-1
cdr3_aa: CSVIDNSGRALGEQFF
cdr3_nt: TGCAGCGTCATCGACAATAGCGGGAGGGCCCTAGGTGAGCAGTTCTTC

clone_size: few
d_call: .
cdr3_length: 14
j_call: TRBJ1-5
v_call: TRBV19
cdr3_aa: CASSGGKSNQPQHF
cdr3_nt: TGTGCCAGTAGTGGGGGGAAGAGCAATCAGCCCCAGCATTTT

clone_size: many
d_call: .
cdr3_length: 12
j_call: TRBJ2-7
v_call: TRBV3-1
cdr3_aa: CASSQGPSEQYF
cdr3_nt: TGTGCCAGCAGCCAAGGACCCTCCGAGCAGTACTTC

clone_size: many
d_call: .
cdr3_length: 12
j_call: TRBJ1-2
v_call: TRBV3-1
cdr3_aa: CASSQRIYGYTF
cdr3_nt: TGTGCCAGCAGCCAACGGATCTATGGCTACACCTTC

clone_size: .
d_call: TRBD1
cdr3_length: 16
j_call: TRBJ2-7
v_call: TRBV7-2
cdr3_aa: CASSLGQGTGYYEQYF
cdr3_nt: TGTGCCAGCAGCCTCGGACAGGGGACCGGGTACTACGAGCAGTACTTC

clone_size: .
d_call: .
cdr3_length: 18
j_call: TRBJ2-3
v_call: TRBV28
cdr3_aa: CASSLDPVWGLGADTQYF
cdr3_nt: TGTGCCAGCAGTTTAGATCCGGTTTGGGGACTGGGGGCAGATACGCAGTATTTT

clone_size: many
d_call: TRBD2
cdr3_length: 18
j_call: TRBJ2-7
v_call: TRBV20-1
cdr3_aa: CSAREGTSGSLLKYEQYF
cdr3_nt: TGCAGTGCTAGAGAAGGGACTAGCGGGAGCCTGCTTAAATACGAGCAGTACTTC

clone_size: many
d_call: TRBD1
cdr3_length: 17
j_call: TRBJ1-3
v_call: TRBV12-5
cdr3_aa: CASGLRRQGCSGNTIYF
cdr3_nt: TGTGCTAGTGGTTTGCGCCGACAGGGGTGTTCTGGAAACACCATATATTTT

clone_size: many
d_call: .
cdr3_length: 16
j_call: TRBJ1-2
v_call: TRBV7-8
cdr3_aa: CASSSSKVTGDYGYTF
cdr3_nt: TGTGCCAGCAGCTCCTCTAAGGTGACAGGCGATTATGGCTACACCTTC

clone_size: once
d_call: .
cdr3_length: 16
j_call: TRBJ1-2
v_call: TRBV19
cdr3_aa: CASSMRGWGDPTGYTF
cdr3_nt: TGTGCCAGTAGTATGAGAGGATGGGGGGACCCCACTGGCTACACCTTC

clone_size: many
d_call: .
cdr3_length: 12
j_call: TRBJ2-2
v_call: TRBV20-1
cdr3_aa: CSARQGPGELFF
cdr3_nt: TGCAGTGCTAGACAGGGTCCCGGGGAGCTGTTTTTT

clone_size: few
d_call: TRBD2
cdr3_length: 18
j_call: TRBJ2-1
v_call: TRBV12-3/TRBV12-4
cdr3_aa: CASRGTSVEWGSYNEQFF
cdr3_nt: TGTGCCAGCAGGGGGACTAGCGTAGAGTGGGGCTCCTACAATGAGCAGTTCTTC

clone_size: many
d_call: .
cdr3_length: 12
j_call: TRBJ2-5
v_call: TRBV7-9
cdr3_aa: CASSTATETQYF
cdr3_nt: TGTGCCAGCAGTACAGCCACCGAGACCCAGTACTTC

clone_size: many
d_call: .
cdr3_length: 13
j_call: TRBJ2-5
v_call: TRBV20-1
cdr3_aa: CSARNQPQETQYF
cdr3_nt: TGCAGTGCTAGGAACCAGCCCCAAGAGACCCAGTACTTC

clone_size: many
d_call: TRBD1
cdr3_length: 12
j_call: TRBJ1-5
v_call: TRBV5-1
cdr3_aa: CASSLRTGSQHF
cdr3_nt: TGCGCCAGCAGCCTTCGGACAGGGTCTCAGCATTTT

clone_size: many
d_call: .
cdr3_length: 13
j_call: TRBJ1-1
v_call: TRBV5-1
cdr3_aa: CASSLARQAEAFF
cdr3_nt: TGCGCCAGCAGCTTGGCCCGCCAAGCTGAAGCTTTCTTT

clone_size: .
d_call: .
cdr3_length: 14
j_call: TRBJ1-3
v_call: TRBV27
cdr3_aa: CASSFRGAGNTIYF
cdr3_nt: TGTGCCAGCAGTTTTCGGGGAGCTGGAAACACCATATATTTT

clone_size: many
d_call: TRBD2
cdr3_length: 18
j_call: TRBJ2-2
v_call: TRBV7-8
cdr3_aa: CASSPRDSGSSGTGELFF
cdr3_nt: TGTGCCAGCAGCCCGCGGGATAGCGGGAGTTCGGGCACCGGGGAGCTGTTTTTT

clone_size: few
d_call: .
cdr3_length: 15
j_call: TRBJ2-5
v_call: TRBV30
cdr3_aa: CAWSRDRAWEETQYF
cdr3_nt: TGTGCCTGGAGTCGGGACCGCGCTTGGGAAGAGACCCAGTACTTC

clone_size: many
d_call: .
cdr3_length: 15
j_call: TRBJ2-3
v_call: TRBV5-6
cdr3_aa: CASSLEGGITDTQYF
cdr3_nt: TGTGCCAGCAGCTTGGAAGGGGGTATCACAGATACGCAGTATTTT

clone_size: many
d_call: TRBD1
cdr3_length: 15
j_call: TRBJ1-2
v_call: TRBV7-2
cdr3_aa: CASSDDRAESYGYTF
cdr3_nt: TGTGCCAGCAGCGACGACAGGGCCGAGTCCTATGGCTACACCTTC

clone_size: many
d_call: TRBD1
cdr3_length: 13
j_call: TRBJ2-7
v_call: TRBV30
cdr3_aa: CAWSVLGGFEQYF
cdr3_nt: TGTGCCTGGAGTGTACTAGGGGGCTTCGAGCAGTACTTC

clone_size: many
d_call: .
cdr3_length: 13
j_call: TRBJ2-5
v_call: TRBV11-2
cdr3_aa: CASSLQSGETQYF
cdr3_nt: TGTGCCAGCAGCTTACAATCGGGAGAGACCCAGTACTTC

clone_size: many
d_call: TRBD2
cdr3_length: 12
j_call: TRBJ2-1
v_call: TRBV24-1
cdr3_aa: CATRGGGNEQFF
cdr3_nt: TGTGCCACCAGGGGGGGGGGAAATGAGCAGTTCTTC

clone_size: few
d_call: .
cdr3_length: 12
j_call: TRBJ2-5
v_call: TRBV15
cdr3_aa: CATSRGYETQYF
cdr3_nt: TGTGCCACCAGCAGAGGGTATGAGACCCAGTACTTC

clone_size: many
d_call: TRBD1
cdr3_length: 14
j_call: TRBJ1-1
v_call: TRBV3-1
cdr3_aa: CASSWTGTNTEAFF
cdr3_nt: TGTGCCAGCTCCTGGACAGGGACGAACACTGAAGCTTTCTTT

clone_size: many
d_call: TRBD2
cdr3_length: 18
j_call: TRBJ2-5
v_call: TRBV13
cdr3_aa: CASSEFGGLAGDQETQYF
cdr3_nt: TGTGCCAGCAGCGAATTCGGCGGTCTAGCGGGGGACCAAGAGACCCAGTACTTC

clone_size: once
d_call: TRBD2
cdr3_length: 14
j_call: TRBJ2-7
v_call: TRBV30
cdr3_aa: CAWGDRGGSREQYF
cdr3_nt: TGTGCCTGGGGGGATCGGGGCGGGAGTCGCGAGCAGTACTTC

clone_size: many
d_call: .
cdr3_length: 13
j_call: TRBJ1-2
v_call: TRBV12-3/TRBV12-4
cdr3_aa: CASAGTLANGYTF
cdr3_nt: TGTGCCAGCGCGGGGACACTGGCGAATGGCTACACCTTC

clone_size: many
d_call: .
cdr3_length: 16
j_call: TRBJ2-7
v_call: TRBV7-8
cdr3_aa: CASSERPAGPLYEQYF
cdr3_nt: TGTGCCAGCAGCGAACGTCCCGCGGGACCTCTCTACGAGCAGTACTTC

clone_size: few
d_call: .
cdr3_length: 14
j_call: TRBJ1-6
v_call: TRBV28
cdr3_aa: CASSLVDGNSPLHF
cdr3_nt: TGTGCCAGCAGTTTAGTGGACGGAAATTCACCCCTCCACTTT

clone_size: many
d_call: TRBD2
cdr3_length: 15
j_call: TRBJ2-1
v_call: TRBV11-2
cdr3_aa: CASSSRTSPGNEQFF
cdr3_nt: TGTGCCAGCAGCTCACGGACTAGCCCGGGCAATGAGCAGTTCTTC

clone_size: many
d_call: .
cdr3_length: 15
j_call: TRBJ2-2
v_call: TRBV6-5
cdr3_aa: CASSYRTENTGELFF
cdr3_nt: TGTGCCAGCAGTTACCGGACAGAGAACACCGGGGAGCTGTTTTTT

clone_size: .
d_call: .
cdr3_length: 15
j_call: TRBJ2-7
v_call: TRBV7-9
cdr3_aa: CASSLGDLGVHEQYF
cdr3_nt: TGTGCCAGCAGCTTAGGGGATTTGGGAGTCCACGAGCAGTACTTC

clone_size: many
d_call: .
cdr3_length: 15
j_call: TRBJ1-2
v_call: TRBV27
cdr3_aa: CASSSPVSRQSGYTF
cdr3_nt: TGTGCCAGCAGTTCTCCCGTCTCCAGACAATCTGGCTACACCTTC